What follows is one TCR beta chain and its context. This clonotype has a count of ten or more. There is no known antigen for this receptor. Base qualities are not at hand, and no much larger clone is one base apart. These data belong to a study of regulatory T cells in long-lasting Graves disease (dated by TCRdb to the early 2020s). As for the study more broadly: In the newly diagnosed Graves' disease group, patients had been taking antithyroid drugs for less than 3 months. This study used TCR sequencing and RNA sequencing of peripheral blood to compare persistent Graves' disease patients against newly diagnosed Graves' disease patients. The study was conducted in China and was registered as a clinical trial. A total of roughly 35 samples underwent TCR sequencing, from around 13 patients with persistent Graves' disease and 20 or so patients with newly diagnosed Graves' disease. The paper's findings and limits, for the study overall: TRBV28, TRBJ1-2 and TRBJ2-5 were preferentially used in persistent disease, while TRBV20-1 and TRBJ2-1 were favored in newly diagnosed disease. Only the TCR beta chain was sequenced and analyzed. Persistent patients shared more public clonotypes among themselves (2,741) than newly diagnosed patients did (about 900). Because the primary lesion, thyroid tissue, could not be accessed, the study looked at peripheral blood alone. The authors acknowledged the small sample size as a limitation that may reduce accuracy. Persistent Graves' disease patients showed lower TCR Shannon entropy and fewer highly expanded clones than newly diagnosed patients, suggesting clonal expansion.

The time point label here, explained by the study, means: newly diagnosed GD, antithyroid drugs for less than 3 months. For both TCR sequencing and RNA sequencing, RNA was extracted from PBMCs using TRIzol. The diagnosis of Graves' disease followed American Thyroid Association guidelines. Patients were recruited from an endocrinology department in Xi'an, China. Each patient gave approximately 9.7 milliliters of peripheral blood, collected in an EDTA anticoagulant tube. Ficoll Paque Plus density gradient separation was used to isolate PBMCs, and no further T cell sorting was performed. An Agilent 2100 Bioanalyzer and agarose gel were used to assess RNA quality, and a NanoDrop 2000 was used to measure RNA concentration. Library generation was performed with multiplex PCR. Sequenced on an Illumina HiSeq 4000. TCR beta libraries were built with iRepertoire HTBI primers and Arm-PCR amplification of CDR3 regions. Before sequencing, the PCR products underwent gel purification. Under the source paper's analysis protocol: A total of 62 TRBV and 14 TRBJ segments were identified across samples and were used for gene usage analysis of CDR3 amino acid clonotypes. Filtered high-quality paired reads were merged into contigs using COPE and FqMerger. Contigs were aligned with BLAST to IMGT TRBV, TRBD and TRBJ reference genes, and CDR3 was defined per IMGT. Any clonotype with a frequency above 0.1% was counted as a highly expanded clone. Repertoire diversity was measured by Shannon entropy, and V-J evenness by the Gini coefficient. A clonotype was considered public if more than one individual shared it. Starting from the raw public reads, TCRdb applied fastp trimming at Q25, assembled clones with MiXCR and retained in-frame beta chains. All rows with the same CDR3 protein become a single entry with the most common DNA and genes. TCRdb's processing, not the study's, gives the V and J calls here. The sample contains approximately 400,000 distinct CDR3 sequences, about an eighth of them found a single time. Approximately 17% of the sample belongs to the ten largest clones.

The CDR3 numbers 13 residues from cysteine through phenylalanine. The CDR3 DNA has 39 bases and is translated from base 1. The germline V gene sets CDR1 to SQVTM and CDR2 to ANQGSEA. Unmatched junction bases come to 1, with V trimmed by 0 bases and J by 4 bases. These same data were also listed under a study on T cells in Graves' hyperthyroidism and ophthalmopathy. The second paper states: Stable Graves' hyperthyroidism was defined as no progression to ophthalmopathy during 18 months of follow-up. Hyperthyroidism patients were aged 18 to 65 years and newly diagnosed, with disease duration of less than 2 months. The study excluded patients with uncontrolled infections, other autoimmune diseases, pregnancy or lactation. Diagnoses relied on clinical symptoms, serum thyroxine and TRAb, thyroid ultrasound and orbital computed tomography. A first-round RT-PCR of the TCR CDR3 used the HTBI primer set with the Qiagen OneStep RT-PCR kit. Blood samples also contained most of the expanded thyroid clonotypes (frequency above 0.001), which suggests that blood repertoires may reflect thyroid immune responses. In cross-validation, a model built on a 13 V-J signature told ophthalmopathy apart from stable hyperthyroidism with approximately 91% sensitivity and about 81% specificity, and in testing the same model reached 80%/75%. During validation, the model predicted progression to ophthalmopathy a median of roughly 7.1 months ahead of onset, with almost 71% sensitivity and 72.22% specificity. To identify distinguishing TCR V-J signatures, a discovery cohort of around 100 patients was used, comprising 40 to 45 with Graves' ophthalmopathy and roughly 60 with stable Graves' hyperthyroidism. Prospective prediction of ophthalmopathy was tested in an independent validation cohort of fewer than 20 hyperthyroidism patients and some 17 patients who later progressed to ophthalmopathy. The 85 to 100 discovery patients were divided at random into training and test sets in a 7:3 ratio. The study also compared thyroid tissue and blood T-cell repertoires from about 6 Graves' hyperthyroidism patients. Once sampling was done, hyperthyroidism patients were given methimazole at a starting dose of 30 mg daily, whereas ophthalmopathy patients were given high-dose intravenous methylprednisolone. Libraries were constructed in a second round of multiplex PCR, after which size selection and purification were carried out. Sequencing of the libraries was done on an Illumina HiSeq2000 using paired-end 100 bp reads. Raw data were processed with SOAPnuke, discarding reads with adapters, uncalled bases, mean Phred below 15, or no exact constant-primer or identifier match. High-quality paired reads were merged with COPE v1.2.5, and unique nucleotide sequences were defined as clonotypes. MiTCR v1.1 was used to align clonotypes to the IMGT TRBV, TRBD and TRBJ reference segments. The analysis was restricted to V-J combinations with a frequency above 0.0001, which together covered around 99% of the repertoires. A TCS score was defined as the ratio of F50 (clonal expansion) to E x V (chaos), with BLOSUM62-based TCRdist applied between CDR3 peptides within each V-J. Welch's t-statistics and random forest reduced roughly 500 V-J features to 13, which were used in a naive Bayes classifier (R e1071). No statistical method was used to set the sample size in advance, and investigators knew the group allocation. TCR Vbeta CDR3 sequencing of 135 peripheral blood samples (around 45 ophthalmopathy, roughly 72 hyperthyroidism and 17 progressor patients) is reported in the paper.

The sequencing here drew on peripheral blood mononuclear cells (PBMCs), taken at new diagnosis, from a patient treated with antithyroid drugs. This clonotype was obtained from a woman between 18 and 29 years old with Graves disease. Donor details come from another sample of the same person, matched by shared clones. Here the chain combines TRBV29-1 and TRBJ1-2; 8 central bases correspond to TRBD1. The CDR3 in this case is CSVEEGTGYGYTF. The nucleotide sequence is TGCAGCGTTGAAGAAGGGACAGGCTATGGCTACACCTTC.